These 27 T cell receptor beta chains share one sample of origin, sequenced in a study of shared clonotypes between healthy human individuals. Libraries were prepared by immunoSEQ multiplex PCR; TCRdb keeps only in-frame clonotypes and omits some of them. The sample shows about a million clones, 70% to 80% of them seen only once. Source material: memory CD4+ T cells sorted from blood. The subset was: CD45RA-negative fraction. These receptors came from a man between 18 and 35 years old in good health.

To note about this clone: The sample carries other DNA sequences with the same CDR3. The J gene is TRBJ2-1, the V gene TRBV5-1, with 9 bases aligning to TRBD2. Germline CDR1 and CDR2: SGHRS and YFSETQ. The CDR3 covers 15 residues. With V trimmed by 1 base and J by 4 bases, 3 bases remained unmatched. CDR3 nucleotides: TGCGCCAGCAGCTTGAGCGGGGGGTCATACAATGAGCAGTTCTTC. Translating it yields CASSLSGGSYNEQFF.

The CDR3 nucleotides are TGTGCCAGCAGTTTGGACAGGGGGCCATACAATGAGCAGTTCTTC. Amino acid sequence: CASSLDRGPYNEQFF. The J gene is TRBJ2-1, the V gene TRBV6-1; TRBD1 matches at 11 bases. Trimming at V came to 5 bases and at J to 4 bases, leaving 4 bases not matched to a gene. The germline V gene has CDR1 MNHNS and CDR2 SASEGT. The length of the CDR3 is 15 residues.

In this sample, this clone turned up a few times. The J gene is TRBJ2-5, the V gene TRBV2, with D tentatively TRBD1 (5 bases). The CDR3 consists of 11 residues. V lost 7 bases and J 5 bases, leaving 8 bases between the germline ends. The germline gives CDR1 SNHLY, CDR2 FYNNEI. This chain's CDR3 is CASTQGETQYF. The CDR3 nucleotides read TGTGCCAGCACCCAGGGCGAGACCCAGTACTTC.

This clone was counted between two and nine times. The rearrangement uses TRBV7-2 and TRBJ2-7; perhaps TRBD2 as D (5 bases). This CDR3 contains 15 residues. Looked up from germline, CDR1 is SGHTA and CDR2 is FQGNSA. V was trimmed by 6 bases and J by 3 bases, leaving 18 bases between them. The CDR3 loop reads CASRSGLAGYYEQYF. In DNA, the CDR3 is TGTGCCAGCAGGTCCGGACTCGCCGGTTACTACGAGCAGTACTTC. Full variable domain (missing parts from reference TRBV7-2 and TRBJ2-7): GAGVSQSPSNKVTEKGKDVELRCDPISGHTALYWYRQSLGQGLEFLIYFQGNSAPDKSGLPSDRFSAERTGGSVSTLTIQRTQQEDSAVYLCASRSGLAGYYEQYFGPGTRLTVT.

The V gene is TRBV11-2, the J gene TRBJ1-1; D is unresolved. Germline-derived CDR1 and CDR2 are SGHAT and FQNNGV. This CDR3 has 15 amino acids. V lost 0 bases to trimming and J lost 1 base, with 9 bases between them. The CDR3 bases are TGTGCCAGCAGCTTAGATTCGGGAGCGAACACTGAAGCTTTCTTT. This encodes CASSLDSGANTEAFF.

This chain uses TRBV30 with TRBJ2-5; 9 bases align to TRBD2. V trimming: 8 bases; J trimming: 5 bases; junction bases outside the gene matches: 15. CDR3 length equals 15 residues. Germline CDR1 is GTSNPN and CDR2 is SVGIG (reference sequence). The CDR3, as DNA: TGTGCCGCCATTAGCGGGAGTAGGAAGAGGGAGACCCAGTACTTC. Translation: CAAISGSRKRETQYF.

A few counts support this clone. The rearrangement joins TRBV5-6 to TRBJ1-5; D gene uncertain. Germline CDR1 and CDR2: SGHDT and YYEEEE. This CDR3 is 16 amino acids long. V was shortened by 4 bases and J by 6 bases, with 20 bases between the two germline ends. CDR3 sequence reads: CASSTKGSTWSQPQHF. The DNA of the CDR3 is TGTGCCAGCAGCACAAAGGGATCTACCTGGAGTCAGCCCCAGCATTTT.

This sequence joins TRBV29-1 and TRBJ1-1; possible D gene TRBD1, 6 bases. Germline lookup yields CDR1 SQVTM and CDR2 ANQGSEA. This CDR3 is built from 15 residues. Trimming left V 7 bases short and J 0 bases short, with 18 bases between. The CDR3 protein is CSGASGTTLNTEAFF. Here the CDR3 DNA reads TGCAGCGGGGCCTCCGGGACAACACTGAACACTGAAGCTTTCTTT.

This clone was seen only once. The chain combines TRBV6-5 with TRBJ1-1, with D unresolved. Germline V gives CDR1 MNHEY, CDR2 SVGAGI. V was cut by 4 bases and J by 8 bases, with 11 bases left in between. The CDR3 covers 12 residues. In DNA form, the CDR3 reads TGTGCCAGCAGTTCTCCGGGTTTGGAAGCTTTCTTT. It translates to CASSSPGLEAFF.

This clone was seen a handful of times. The chain is built from TRBV27 and TRBJ1-6; no reliable D call. V was shortened by 5 bases and J by 8 bases, with 10 bases between the two germline ends. Germline V gene sequence: CDR1 MNHEY, CDR2 SMNVEV (reference sequence). CDR3 size: 13 residues. In nucleotides, the CDR3 is TGTGCCAGCAGTCTAATAGAAGATTCACCCCTCCACTTT. This encodes CASSLIEDSPLHF.

The rearrangement uses TRBV5-1 and TRBJ2-2, with a possible D match to TRBD1 (6 bases). V dropped 4 bases and J dropped 4 bases, with 11 bases sitting between them. CDR3 length: 14 residues. CDR1 SGHRS and CDR2 YFSETQ come from the germline V gene. CDR3 DNA: TGCGCCAGCAGCCTAACAGGGAGCACCGGGGAGCTGTTTTTT. It is translated as CASSLTGSTGELFF.

The chain joins TRBV9 to TRBJ1-2, with D possibly matching TRBD1 (5 bases). Germline CDR1 SGDLS, CDR2 YYNGEE. The germline V and J ends were trimmed by 4 bases and 4 bases, with 14 bases remaining between them. CDR3 size: 14 residues. The CDR3 sequence: CASSSETARYGYTF. Written as DNA, the CDR3 is TGTGCCAGCAGCTCCGAGACAGCACGCTATGGCTACACCTTC.

In this sample, this clone turned up a few times. J is TRBJ2-7 and V is TRBV29-1; tentatively, D is TRBD2 (6 bases). V lost 5 bases and J 6 bases, leaving 14 bases between the germline ends. Per germline, CDR1 SQVTM and CDR2 ANQGSEA. The CDR3 totals 12 residues. The CDR3 sequence is CSVPQGGAEQYF. CDR3 in DNA: TGCAGCGTTCCGCAAGGAGGGGCCGAGCAGTACTTC.

V and J are TRBV6-1 and TRBJ2-7; the match to TRBD2 covers 10 bases. The CDR3 consists of 14 residues. Looked up from germline, CDR1 is MNHNS and CDR2 is SASEGT. V dropped 7 bases and J dropped 1; count of bases not matched to a gene: 4. CDR3 sequence reads: CASKRTSGSYEQYF. Here the CDR3 DNA reads TGTGCCAGCAAACGGACTAGCGGTTCCTACGAGCAGTACTTC.

The chain's CDR3 is CASSFSGNGNQPQHF. The CDR3 DNA sequence: TGTGCCAGCAGCTTCTCGGGGAACGGCAATCAGCCCCAGCATTTT. The chain combines TRBV7-9 with TRBJ1-5; D gene unclear. The CDR3 length is 15 residues. The V and J ends lost 3 bases and 2 bases respectively, with 11 bases between them. The germline V gene has CDR1 SEHNR and CDR2 FQNEAQ (reference sequence).

This clone was observed a few times. The chain has TRBV6-5 and TRBJ1-6; D is unresolved. V dropped 8 bases and J dropped 5 bases, with 10 bases sitting between them. The length of the CDR3 is 13 residues. Per the germline V gene, CDR1 is MNHEY and CDR2 is SVGAGI. Written as DNA, the CDR3 is TGTGCCAGCGCGAAACGTCATAATTCACCCCTCCACTTT. Translating gives CASAKRHNSPLHF.

The rearrangement joins TRBV19 to TRBJ1-5; the D gene is possibly TRBD1 (5 bases). Germline V gives CDR1 LNHDA, CDR2 SQIVND (reference sequence). The V end lost 5 bases, the J end lost 4 bases, and 15 bases lay between the germline ends. The CDR3 is 15 residues long. The CDR3 region is CASSLWDPPNQPQHF. The CDR3 DNA is TGTGCCAGTAGTCTCTGGGACCCACCAAATCAGCCCCAGCATTTT.

The V gene is TRBV4-3, the J gene TRBJ1-2; possible D gene TRBD1, 6 bases. The CDR3 consists of 16 residues. Germline values: CDR1 LGHNA, CDR2 YSLEER. Trimming shortened V by 0 bases and J by 2 bases, and 13 bases separated the two germline ends. Here the CDR3 reads CASSQDLTGGNYGYTF. The DNA of the CDR3 is TGCGCCAGCAGCCAAGATCTGACAGGCGGGAACTATGGCTACACCTTC.

CDR3 nucleotides: TGTGCCAGCAGCTTGGGGACTAGCGGCTACGAGCAGTACTTC. Encoded protein: CASSLGTSGYEQYF. The rearrangement uses TRBV5-4 and TRBJ2-7, with 10 nucleotides matching TRBD2. From germline, CDR1 is SGHNT and CDR2 YYREEE (reference sequence). V was clipped by 0 bases and J by 3 bases; unmatched bases: 0. This CDR3 comprises 14 residues.

The CDR3 here is CATSPTRGGAGEQYF. In nucleotides, the CDR3 is TGTGCCACCAGCCCGACCAGGGGGGGTGCAGGCGAGCAGTACTTC. The chain employs TRBV15 and TRBJ2-7; D is perhaps TRBD1 or TRBD2 (7 bases each). Trimming stripped 5 bases from V and 6 bases from J, with 20 bases between. Germline CDR1 LNHNV, CDR2 YYDKDF (reference sequence). The CDR3 extends over 15 amino acids.

This rearrangement joins TRBV21-1 to TRBJ2-1; the DNA was not compared with TRBD2, the D call given in the table. TRBV21-1 is listed as a pseudogene. The CDR3 runs 19 residues. Written as DNA, the CDR3 is TGTGCCAGCAGCAAAGGGAGACTAGCGGGAGGGCCGGACGACAATGAGCAGTTCTTC. Translating gives CASSKGRLAGGPDDNEQFF.

This clone was seen a single time. The chain combines TRBV2 with TRBJ2-1; tentative D call: TRBD2 (6 bases). The CDR3 contains 16 residues. Germline CDR1 reads SNHLY; CDR2 reads FYNNEI. V was pared by 2 bases and J by 6 bases, with 17 bases between. The CDR3 sequence is CASSESAGTSINEQFF. The CDR3 bases are TGTGCCAGCAGTGAATCAGCCGGGACTTCCATCAATGAGCAGTTCTTC.

This clone was detected only a few times. This chain links TRBV5-1 with TRBJ1-2, with TRBD1 matching 7 bases. The CDR3 runs to 14 residues. In germline, CDR1 is SGHRS, CDR2 YFSETQ. J lost 4 bases, V lost 4 bases, and 7 bases had no gene match. The DNA of the CDR3 is TGCGCCAGCAGCGGACAGGAGGCTGTCTATGGCTACACCTTC. Its translation is CASSGQEAVYGYTF.

This clone was seen repeatedly, ten times or more. The chain links TRBV19 to TRBJ2-7; D is ambiguous. V dropped 5 bases and J dropped 3 bases, with 17 bases sitting between them. Looked up from germline, CDR1 is LNHDA and CDR2 is SQIVND (reference sequence). The CDR3 is 15 residues long. CDR3 DNA sequence: TGTGCCAGTAGTGCCCGGGCAGGCCGATTCTACGAGCAGTACTTC. Residues: CASSARAGRFYEQYF.

The DNA for the CDR3 is TGTGCCATCAGTACGGGACTGGCGAGGGGTGAGCAGTTCTTC. Protein: CAISTGLARGEQFF. V usage is TRBV10-3 and J usage is TRBJ2-1; possible D gene TRBD2, 6 bases. The germline V and J ends were trimmed by 5 bases and 9 bases, with 17 bases remaining between them. Germline V gene sequence: CDR1 ENHRY, CDR2 SYGVKD. The CDR3 runs to 14 residues.

This clone was counted between two and nine times. J is TRBJ2-7 and V is TRBV28; D might be TRBD1 (5 bases). V shed 3 bases and J shed 4 bases, with 22 bases lying between them. Looked up from germline, CDR1 is MDHEN and CDR2 is SYDVKM. The CDR3 spans 17 residues. CDR3 DNA: TGTGCCAGCAGTTTTTCCCGAGACAGCCCCGTTCTTTACGAGCAGTACTTC. It codes for CASSFSRDSPVLYEQYF.

Only one count was recorded for this clone. The same CDR3 arises from other DNA sequences in this sample as well. V usage is TRBV10-2 and J usage is TRBJ2-4; 12 bases agree with TRBD2. The germline V gene has CDR1 WSHSY and CDR2 SAAADI. Trimming took 2 bases from V and 0 from J; bases not matched to a gene: 5. CDR3 length equals 18 residues. CDR3 amino acids: CASSERLAGDLAKNIQYF. The DNA for the CDR3 is TGCGCCAGCAGTGAGAGACTAGCGGGAGATCTAGCCAAAAACATTCAGTACTTC.